Listed below are T cell receptor beta chains from one sample, sequenced in a study of CD8 T cells in ankylosing spondylitis. TCRdb fed the 5' RACE reads into MiXCR, producing one record per CDR3 protein. This sample yields about 390,000 distinct CDR3 sequences, of which around 20% are seen a single time; about 17% belongs to the top ten. The sample comprised blood, either unsorted or a sorted T cell fraction (not recorded which). These receptors all come from a male donor with ankylosing spondylitis. The CDR3 runs from the conserved cysteine through the conserved F or W. D genes are given only for firm matches. The size entry is marked missing in some rows and otherwise reads once, few, many or a size class.

d_call,v_call,j_call,clone_size,cdr3_aa,cdr3_nt
TRBD2,TRBV11-1,TRBJ2-6,.,CASSAPSGRGSGANVLTF,TGTGCCAGCAGCGCCCCTAGCGGGAGGGGCTCTGGGGCCAACGTCCTGACTTTC
.,TRBV7-2,TRBJ1-1,few,CASSLVAGSHEAFF,TGTGCCAGCAGCTTAGTAGCAGGCTCCCATGAAGCTTTCTTT
TRBD2,TRBV10-3,TRBJ2-1,.,CAISMTGTSARSSYNEQFF,TGTGCCATCAGCATGACCGGGACTAGCGCCCGGAGCTCCTACAATGAGCAGTTCTTC
.,TRBV20-1,TRBJ1-2,many,CSARVITESYYGYTF,TGCAGTGCTAGAGTGATCACGGAGAGCTACTATGGCTACACCTTC
TRBD1,TRBV20-1,TRBJ2-7,.,CSARGQGLYEQYF,TGCAGTGCTAGAGGACAGGGCTTATACGAGCAGTACTTC
.,TRBV19,TRBJ1-5,few,CASSIAWNQPQHF,TGTGCCAGTAGTATCGCGTGGAATCAGCCCCAGCATTTT
.,TRBV3-1,TRBJ2-1,.,CASSQARREQFF,TGTGCCAGCAGCCAAGCTCGGAGGGAGCAGTTCTTC
.,TRBV7-2,TRBJ2-5,few,CASSLGRTDGETQYF,TGTGCCAGCAGCTTAGGAAGGACAGATGGGGAGACCCAGTACTTC
.,TRBV12-1,TRBJ2-6,.,CASSQGQTFSGANVLTF,TGTGCCAGCAGCCAAGGACAGACATTCTCTGGGGCCAACGTCCTGACTTTC
.,TRBV5-6,TRBJ2-3,.,CASSSKGGAGITQYF,TGTGCCAGCAGCTCCAAAGGGGGGGCCGGGATTACGCAGTATTTT
.,TRBV9,TRBJ1-2,few,CASSVAWQGNGYTF,TGTGCCAGCAGCGTAGCGTGGCAGGGAAATGGCTACACCTTC
.,TRBV6-2/TRBV6-3,TRBJ2-5,few,CASKPSGPQETQYF,TGTGCCAGCAAACCGTCCGGCCCTCAAGAGACCCAGTACTTC
TRBD1,TRBV25-1,TRBJ1-1,.,CASSRTGGWDTEAFF,TGTGCCAGCAGCCGGACAGGGGGTTGGGACACTGAAGCTTTCTTT
.,TRBV29-1,TRBJ1-1,few,CSVPKDGGGMNTEAFF,TGCAGTGTACCCAAGGACGGGGGAGGCATGAACACTGAAGCTTTCTTT
.,TRBV12-3/TRBV12-4,TRBJ1-1,.,CASNSYTEAFF,TGTGCCAGCAATTCGTACACTGAAGCTTTCTTT
.,TRBV11-2,TRBJ2-7,few,CASSSHSVMREVKSSYEQYF,TGTGCCAGCAGCTCCCATTCGGTAATGAGGGAGGTAAAAAGCTCCTACGAGCAGTACTTC
TRBD2,TRBV6-1,TRBJ2-7,.,CASRDAGLAVYEQYF,TGTGCCAGCAGGGACGCCGGACTAGCGGTCTACGAGCAGTACTTC
TRBD2,TRBV27,TRBJ2-7,few,CASSKGTSGRSLYYEQYF,TGTGCCAGCAGCAAGGGGACTAGCGGGAGGAGCCTGTACTACGAGCAGTACTTC
.,TRBV20-1,TRBJ1-1,once,CSARPRAGAVGEAFF,TGCAGTGCTAGACCAAGAGCAGGGGCCGTTGGTGAAGCTTTCTTT
.,TRBV4-3,TRBJ2-1,.,CASSQGVGGVDNEQFF,TGCGCCAGCAGCCAAGGTGTCGGCGGGGTGGACAATGAGCAGTTCTTC
TRBD1,TRBV29-1,TRBJ2-3,.,CSASPGTDLTDTQYF,TGCAGCGCCTCCCCCGGGACAGACCTCACAGATACGCAGTATTTT
.,TRBV2,TRBJ2-2,few,CASIKGQLAGELFF,TGTGCCAGCATTAAAGGCCAACTTGCCGGGGAGCTGTTTTTT
.,TRBV20-1,TRBJ2-7,few,CSAPRGLPPYEQYF,TGCAGTGCTCCGCGGGGCCTACCCCCCTACGAGCAGTACTTC
TRBD2,TRBV20-1,TRBJ2-4,.,CSARGRLAGGIQYF,TGCAGTGCTAGAGGGAGGCTAGCGGGAGGCATTCAGTACTTC
.,TRBV29-1,TRBJ1-2,few,CSAEGVGNYGYTF,TGCAGCGCAGAGGGGGTCGGGAACTATGGCTACACCTTC
.,TRBV7-2,TRBJ2-1,.,CASSRGGGDYNEQFF,TGTGCCAGCAGCCGAGGGGGAGGGGATTACAATGAGCAGTTCTTC
.,TRBV29-1,TRBJ1-2,.,CSAWWGSWRGYTF,TGCAGCGCCTGGTGGGGGTCCTGGAGGGGCTACACCTTC
.,TRBV7-9,TRBJ1-2,.,CASSSRGGRPYGYTF,TGTGCCAGCAGCTCCAGGGGAGGACGCCCTTATGGCTACACCTTC
TRBD2,TRBV27,TRBJ2-7,.,CAAGRAPYEQYF,TGTGCGGCGGGGAGGGCCCCCTACGAGCAGTACTTC
.,TRBV20-1,TRBJ1-1,few,CSAETPGVSEAFF,TGCAGTGCTGAAACCCCGGGGGTCAGTGAAGCTTTCTTT
TRBD1,TRBV18,TRBJ1-5,few,CASSLGQVSNQPQHF,TGTGCCAGCTCACTGGGACAGGTTAGCAATCAGCCCCAGCATTTT
.,TRBV15,TRBJ2-5,.,CATSRDPGPETQYF,TGTGCCACCAGCAGAGATCCCGGCCCCGAGACCCAGTACTTC
.,TRBV20-1,TRBJ1-1,few,CSARARQWNTEAFF,TGCAGTGCTAGAGCGAGGCAGTGGAACACTGAAGCTTTCTTT
.,TRBV28,TRBJ2-1,few,CASSFSISEQFF,TGTGCCAGCAGTTTTTCGATCAGTGAGCAGTTCTTC
.,TRBV2,TRBJ2-3,few,CASSGDSTDTQYF,TGTGCCAGCAGTGGGGATAGCACAGATACGCAGTATTTT
TRBD1,TRBV29-1,TRBJ1-1,few,CSGSDREGTEAFF,TGCAGCGGATCAGACAGGGAGGGCACTGAAGCTTTCTTT
.,TRBV5-1,TRBJ2-2,.,CASSRLWGTDTGELFF,TGCGCCAGCAGCCGACTTTGGGGGACGGACACCGGGGAGCTGTTTTTT
.,TRBV15,TRBJ2-1,.,CATSRDIPRTNEQFF,TGTGCCACCAGCAGAGATATACCCCGGACGAATGAGCAGTTCTTC
TRBD1,TRBV10-3,TRBJ1-1,few,CATTTGTGTEAFF,TGTGCCACGACCACCGGGACAGGGACTGAAGCTTTCTTT
.,TRBV27,TRBJ1-1,few,CASSLLPGVAEAFF,TGTGCCAGCAGTTTACTTCCAGGGGTCGCTGAAGCTTTCTTT
TRBD1,TRBV12-3/TRBV12-4,TRBJ1-5,many,CASSSGDSYQPQHF,TGTGCCAGCAGCTCCGGGGACAGCTATCAGCCCCAGCATTTT
.,TRBV29-1,TRBJ2-1,few,CSAEARQPTSYNEQFF,TGCAGCGCCGAGGCCCGACAGCCAACCTCCTACAATGAGCAGTTCTTC
.,TRBV20-1,TRBJ2-5,few,CSATVSGAQETQYF,TGCAGTGCTACGGTTTCGGGGGCTCAAGAGACCCAGTACTTC
.,TRBV20-1,TRBJ2-5,few,CSARVGANQETQYF,TGCAGTGCTAGAGTGGGGGCTAACCAAGAGACCCAGTACTTC
.,TRBV24-1,TRBJ1-4,.,CATSDLLYPGLTNEKLFF,TGTGCCACCAGTGATTTGCTTTATCCGGGGCTGACTAATGAAAAACTGTTTTTT
TRBD2,TRBV20-1,TRBJ2-5,few,CSPGTSGRETQYF,TGCAGCCCTGGGACTAGCGGGAGGGAGACCCAGTACTTC
TRBD1,TRBV6-5,TRBJ2-3,.,CASSYSSTGGYLNTQYF,TGTGCCAGCAGTTACTCGTCGACAGGGGGATACCTAAATACGCAGTATTTT
.,TRBV9,TRBJ2-1,few,CASSSTTGFNEQFF,TGTGCCAGCAGCTCTACAACAGGTTTCAATGAGCAGTTCTTC
.,TRBV2,TRBJ1-5,many,CASSGDRSTQPQHF,TGTGCCAGCAGTGGCGACAGGTCAACTCAGCCCCAGCATTTT
.,TRBV7-3,TRBJ2-5,.,CASSPRGAETQYF,TGTGCCAGCAGCCCCAGGGGGGCGGAGACCCAGTACTTC
.,TRBV20-1,TRBJ2-3,few,CSARGILGTDTQYF,TGCAGTGCTAGGGGCATTCTAGGTACAGATACGCAGTATTTT
TRBD2,TRBV12-5,TRBJ2-1,.,CASGEGLVFDEQFF,TGTGCTAGTGGGGAGGGACTAGTATTCGATGAGCAGTTCTTC
.,TRBV14,TRBJ1-1,few,CASSQARQANTEAFF,TGTGCCAGCAGCCAAGCCAGACAGGCTAACACTGAAGCTTTCTTT
.,TRBV28,TRBJ2-1,few,CASSPLGLPYNEQFF,TGTGCCAGCAGCCCTTTGGGACTCCCCTACAATGAGCAGTTCTTC
.,TRBV6-1,TRBJ2-7,.,CASRSGRGYEQYF,TGTGCCAGCAGAAGTGGTCGCGGCTACGAGCAGTACTTC
TRBD1,TRBV12-3/TRBV12-4,TRBJ2-3,many,CASSGQGGTDTQYF,TGTGCCAGCAGTGGACAGGGCGGCACAGATACGCAGTATTTT
.,TRBV28,TRBJ2-7,.,CASIPDGSSYEQYF,TGTGCCAGCATCCCGGACGGAAGCTCCTACGAGCAGTACTTC